The T cell receptor beta chain under discussion was sequenced for a study of blood T cells in healthy people across ages. Study as a whole: Per every two T cells, about one barcoded beta molecule was captured by template switching.

A minimum of 6.5 million PBMCs was isolated per sample. The CDR3 length is 14 residues. With 2 bases clipped from V and 6 bases from J, the junction kept 3 bases outside the gene matches. Looked up from germline, CDR1 is KGHSH and CDR2 is LQKENI. Study results and caveats: Correlation between TCR beta diversity and naive T cell percentage was strong.

As concerns this clonotype: The antigen is undetermined.

Primed by a sample-barcoded 5' primer and a J-beta primer mix, a second PCR proceeded for roughly 7 to 12 cycles. Individual samples furnished no less than 3 million CDR3-containing paired-end reads apiece. One entry per CDR3 protein, called by TCRdb with MiXCR from the 5' RACE reads. Seen here are around 1.5 million distinct CDR3 sequences, 30% to 40% observed once, and the top ten hold around 11%. Specimen: blood. The clonotype originates from a woman aged 30 to 39 in good health. The chain uses TRBV18 and TRBJ2-2; 7 nucleotides line up with TRBD1. In nucleotides, the CDR3 is TGTGCCAGCTCACCAGCAAGGGGGCCCGGGGAGCTGTTTTTT. Protein: CASSPARGPGELFF.